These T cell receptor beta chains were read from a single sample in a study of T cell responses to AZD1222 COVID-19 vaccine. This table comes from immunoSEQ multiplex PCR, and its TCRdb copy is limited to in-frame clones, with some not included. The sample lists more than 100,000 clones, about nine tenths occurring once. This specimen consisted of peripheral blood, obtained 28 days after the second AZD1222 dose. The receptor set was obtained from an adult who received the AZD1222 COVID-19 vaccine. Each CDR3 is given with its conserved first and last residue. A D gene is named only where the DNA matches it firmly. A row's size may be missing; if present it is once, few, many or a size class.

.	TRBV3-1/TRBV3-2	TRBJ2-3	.	TGTGCCAGCAGCCAAGCCAGAGAGCTGACGCAGTATTTT	CASSQARELTQYF
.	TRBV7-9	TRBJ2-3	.	TGTGCCAGCAGCTTACTGGACTCTGGCACAGATACGCAGTATTTT	CASSLLDSGTDTQYF
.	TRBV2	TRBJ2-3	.	TGTGCCAGCAGTGAGGATGGGACAGATACGCAGTATTTT	CASSEDGTDTQYF
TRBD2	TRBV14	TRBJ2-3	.	TGTGCCAGCAGCCAAGGGGACTACCCGAACACAGATACGCAGTATTTT	CASSQGDYPNTDTQYF
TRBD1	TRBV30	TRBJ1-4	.	TGTGCCTGGAGCTTGACAGGGGGCATGGGAAAACTGTTTTTT	CAWSLTGGMGKLFF
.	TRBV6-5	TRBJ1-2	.	TGTGCCAGCACCCCGGGGGGTAAGGGGTATGGCTACACCTTC	CASTPGGKGYGYTF
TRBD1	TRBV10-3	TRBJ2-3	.	TGTGCCATCAGTGAGCCCCAATGGGCCCTCTGGACAGGGACCACAGATACGCAGTATTTT	CAISEPQWALWTGTTDTQYF
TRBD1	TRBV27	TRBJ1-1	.	TGTGCCAGCAGTTTACACGGGACAGGGTTTGAAGCTTTCTTT	CASSLHGTGFEAFF
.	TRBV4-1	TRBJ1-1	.	TGCGCCAGCAGCCAAGATTTAGGGGTGCCTGAAGCTTTCTTT	CASSQDLGVPEAFF
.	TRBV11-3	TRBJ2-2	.	TGTGCCAGCAGTTATCCCGCTCGGGGGACGAACACCGGGGAGCTGTTTTTT	CASSYPARGTNTGELFF
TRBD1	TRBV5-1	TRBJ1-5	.	TGCGCCAGCAGCTTGGAGTCAGGGGGCCAGCCCCAGCATTTT	CASSLESGGQPQHF
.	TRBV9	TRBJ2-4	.	TGTGCCAGCAGCGTAGCCGCTAGCGAAAAAAACATTCAGTACTTC	CASSVAASEKNIQYF
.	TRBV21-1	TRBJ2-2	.	TGTGCCAGCAGCTCCCGTCGATCGCGGTGGACCGGGGAGCTGTTTTTT	CASSSRRSRWTGELFF
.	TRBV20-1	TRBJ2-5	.	TGCAGTGCTAGTATGCGAGAGACCCAGTACTTC	CSASMRETQYF
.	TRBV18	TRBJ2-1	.	TGTGCCAGCTCACGGTCGGCGGACTTCTACAATGAGCAGTTCTTC	CASSRSADFYNEQFF
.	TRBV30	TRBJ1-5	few	TGTGCCTGGAGTCGGGTTGATCAGCCCCAGCATTTT	CAWSRVDQPQHF
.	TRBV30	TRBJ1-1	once	TGTGCAACCGAGAGGGGGATGAACACTGAAGCTTTCTTT	CATERGMNTEAFF
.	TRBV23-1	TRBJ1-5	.	TGCGCCAGCAGTCCGCTGCCGATTTTGGGGGGTCAGCCCCAGCATTTT	CASSPLPILGGQPQHF
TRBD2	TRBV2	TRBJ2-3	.	TGTGCCAGCAGTGACGGTAGCGGGGGGACCACAGATACGCAGTATTTT	CASSDGSGGTTDTQYF
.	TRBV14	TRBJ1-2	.	TGTGCCAGCAGCCCAACCGCCGGAGGCTATGGCTACACCTTC	CASSPTAGGYGYTF
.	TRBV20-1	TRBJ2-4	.	TGCAGTGCTAGTTGGAGAGCCAAAAACATTCAGTACTTC	CSASWRAKNIQYF
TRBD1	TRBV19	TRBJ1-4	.	TGTGCCAGTAGTATAGGGACAGGGTCCGAAAAACTGTTTTTT	CASSIGTGSEKLFF
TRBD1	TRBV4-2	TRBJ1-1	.	TGTGCCAGCAGCCAAGAACAGGGGGATTTGAACACTGAAGCTTTCTTT	CASSQEQGDLNTEAFF
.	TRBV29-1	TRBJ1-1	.	TGCAGCGTTGAATCCCCAGGAGAGAACACTGAAGCTTTCTTT	CSVESPGENTEAFF
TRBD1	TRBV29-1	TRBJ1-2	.	TGCAGCGTTGGTAAGGGACAGGGGTCGTCGAACTATGGCTACACCTTC	CSVGKGQGSSNYGYTF
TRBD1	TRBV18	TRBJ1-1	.	TGTGCCAGCTCACCAAAAGGACAGGGGTCGAACACTGAAGCTTTCTTT	CASSPKGQGSNTEAFF
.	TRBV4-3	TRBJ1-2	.	TGCGCCAGCAGCCAAGACGATGTCGAGCCGAATTACACCTTC	CASSQDDVEPNYTF